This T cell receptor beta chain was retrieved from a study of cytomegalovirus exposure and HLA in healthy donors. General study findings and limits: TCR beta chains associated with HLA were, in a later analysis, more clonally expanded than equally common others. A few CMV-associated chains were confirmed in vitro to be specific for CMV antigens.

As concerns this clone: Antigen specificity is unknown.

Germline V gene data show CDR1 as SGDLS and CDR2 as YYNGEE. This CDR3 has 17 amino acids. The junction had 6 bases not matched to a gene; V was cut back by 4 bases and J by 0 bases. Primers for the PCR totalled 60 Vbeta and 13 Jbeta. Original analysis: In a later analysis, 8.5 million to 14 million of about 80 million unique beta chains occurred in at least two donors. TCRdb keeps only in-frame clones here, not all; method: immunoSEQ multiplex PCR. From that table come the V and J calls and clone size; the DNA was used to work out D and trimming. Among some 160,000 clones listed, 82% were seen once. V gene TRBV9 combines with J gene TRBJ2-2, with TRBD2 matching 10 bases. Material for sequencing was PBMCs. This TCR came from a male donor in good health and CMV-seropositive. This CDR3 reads CASSRSSGGANTGELFF. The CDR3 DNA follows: TGTGCCAGCAGCCGATCTAGCGGGGGCGCGAACACCGGGGAGCTGTTTTTT.